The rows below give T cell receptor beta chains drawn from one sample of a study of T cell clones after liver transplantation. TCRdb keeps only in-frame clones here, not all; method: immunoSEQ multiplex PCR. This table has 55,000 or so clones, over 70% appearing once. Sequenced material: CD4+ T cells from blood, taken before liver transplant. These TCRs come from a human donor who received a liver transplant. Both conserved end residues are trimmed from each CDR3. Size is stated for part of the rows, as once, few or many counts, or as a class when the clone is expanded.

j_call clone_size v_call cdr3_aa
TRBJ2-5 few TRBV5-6 ASSGERTAGQETQY
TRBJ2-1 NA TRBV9 ASSVPPSSSYNEQF
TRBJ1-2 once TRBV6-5 ASSPVTGGDYGYT
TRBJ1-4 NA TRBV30 AWSAGTGGAKLF
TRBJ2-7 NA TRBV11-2 ASSTRDRVGEQY
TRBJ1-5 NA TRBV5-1 ASSLGQGEPQH
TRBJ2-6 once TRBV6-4 ASSDKKGVDVLT
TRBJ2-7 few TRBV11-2 ASSLEHRGSYEQY
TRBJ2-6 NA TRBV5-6 ASSLGASPGANVLT
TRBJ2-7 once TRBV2 ASSEPLGSYEQY
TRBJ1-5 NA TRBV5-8 ASSPLGQGRGNQPQH
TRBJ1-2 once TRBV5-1 ASSLAQTGQGAGSGYT
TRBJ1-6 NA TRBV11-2 ASSLDLGQGWESYNSPLH
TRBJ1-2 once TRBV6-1 ASTYNYGYT
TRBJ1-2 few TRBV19 ASSIGQVGGYT
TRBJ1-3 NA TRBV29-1 SVADPRGQPSGNTIY
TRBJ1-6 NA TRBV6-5 ASREQGEHSPLH
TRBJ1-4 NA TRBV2 ARTGLANEKLF
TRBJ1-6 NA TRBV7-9 ASSRPRGQDNSPLH
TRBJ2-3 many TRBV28 ASSPQRLFTDTQY
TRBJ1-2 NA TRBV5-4 ASSTGQTYGYT
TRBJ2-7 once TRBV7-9 ASSPRQGSYEQY
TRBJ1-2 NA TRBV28 ASVAGLGYT
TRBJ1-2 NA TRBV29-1 SVEGEQGAKGYT
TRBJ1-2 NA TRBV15 ATSRSGQGENYGYT
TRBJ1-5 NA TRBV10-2 ASSEGGAYSNQPQH
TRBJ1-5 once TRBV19 ASSIRQGVYQPQH
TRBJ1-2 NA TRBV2 ASSGQGRGYT
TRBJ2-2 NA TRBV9 ASSVGQVWTGELF
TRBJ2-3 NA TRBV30 AWSVGLAASTDTQY
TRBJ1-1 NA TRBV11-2 ASSQYNTEAF
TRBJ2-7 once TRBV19 ASSQKGQGAGYEQY
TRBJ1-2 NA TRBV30 AWSETGEYGYT
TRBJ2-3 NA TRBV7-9 ASSTGMADTQY
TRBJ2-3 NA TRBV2 ASRESVLIADTQY
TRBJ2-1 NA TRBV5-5 ASSLTGGQYNEQF
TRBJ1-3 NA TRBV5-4 ASSWTGSGNTIY
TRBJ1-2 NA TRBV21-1 ARGGGYT
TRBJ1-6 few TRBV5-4 ASRAGGLNSPLH
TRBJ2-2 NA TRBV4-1 ASSQGSGTAGELF
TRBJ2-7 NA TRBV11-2 ASSLVSTGYEQY
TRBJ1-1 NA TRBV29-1 SVEKQINTEAF
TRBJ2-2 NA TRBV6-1 ASKDRNTGELF
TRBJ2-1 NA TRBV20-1 SAAGTPEQF
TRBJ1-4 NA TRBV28 ASIQGDNEKLF
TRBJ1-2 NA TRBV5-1 ASSSLGGNYGYT
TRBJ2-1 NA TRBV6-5 ASSLTTSSYNEQF
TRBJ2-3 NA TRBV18 ASSRPGLATDTQY
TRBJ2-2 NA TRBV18 ASSPGQGAAGWTGELF
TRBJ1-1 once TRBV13 ASSLRHRAGAGVTEAF
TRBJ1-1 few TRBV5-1 ASSLEGAGTEAF
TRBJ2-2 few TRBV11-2 ASSPPQRASSRGGELF
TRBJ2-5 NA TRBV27 ASSLLGAGQGGTQY
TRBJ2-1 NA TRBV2 ASTTSVEQF
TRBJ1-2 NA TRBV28 AISGQGLNYGYT